This T cell receptor beta chain was retrieved from a study of T-cell reconstitution after alpha-beta-depleted transplantation in children. Researchers prepared the TCRbeta library using unique molecular identifiers, the study reports. One entry per CDR3 protein results from TCRdb running MiXCR on the PCR reads. The table includes around 120,000 distinct CDR3 sequences, roughly 23% detected once. Germline loops: CDR1 MNHEY, CDR2 SVGAGI. This CDR3 region has 18 residues. The V gene lost 1 base and the J gene lost 0 bases, with 13 bases spanning the gap. This clonotype was recorded many times. Its antigen is undetermined. General study points: Some patients' high day-60 TCRbeta diversity was traced to surviving recipient T cells and thymic progenitors. Approximately two months post-transplant, alpha-beta T cells reportedly originated from several hundred expanded graft clones.

Sequencing used PBMCs, mostly from graft donor cells, obtained 180 days after TCRalphabeta/CD19-depleted stem cell transplant. The clonotype was recovered from a male patient between 2 and 15 years old who had a stem cell transplant for chronic granulomatous disease, so the T cells may come from the graft donor. This chain connects TRBV6-5 to TRBJ2-6; possible D gene TRBD1, 7 bases. This CDR3 is CASSYFQGGFSGANVLTF. The CDR3 nucleotides read TGTGCCAGCAGTTACTTTCAGGGGGGATTCTCTGGGGCCAACGTCCTGACTTTC.